This T cell receptor (beta chain) is drawn from a study of PD-L1 blockade in urothelial cancer. Study details: Patients began atezolizumab, 1,200 mg intravenously every 3 weeks, at some point between 2012 and 2014.

With V trimmed by 3 bases and J by 4 bases, 11 bases remained unmatched. CDR1 and CDR2 (germline): SGHDT, YYEEEE. This CDR3 region has 17 residues. This clone was seen a handful of times. Each PCR reaction had synthetic TCR analog templates spiked into it. TCRdb's copy holds only in-frame clones and misses some; the assay was immunoSEQ multiplex PCR. The sample has around 100,000 clones, 91% seen once. The time point was: peripheral blood 6 weeks after treatment start. Sequencing was performed on PBMCs, taken around atezolizumab (anti-PD-L1) treatment. This clonotype originated in a man between 60 and 75 years old with urothelial cancer. V usage is TRBV5-6 and J usage is TRBJ1-2, with 11 positions matching TRBD1. CDR3 coding DNA: TGTGCCAGCAGCTCACCACAGGACAGGGGGCTGTCCTATGGCTACACCTTC. Translating gives CASSSPQDRGLSYGYTF.